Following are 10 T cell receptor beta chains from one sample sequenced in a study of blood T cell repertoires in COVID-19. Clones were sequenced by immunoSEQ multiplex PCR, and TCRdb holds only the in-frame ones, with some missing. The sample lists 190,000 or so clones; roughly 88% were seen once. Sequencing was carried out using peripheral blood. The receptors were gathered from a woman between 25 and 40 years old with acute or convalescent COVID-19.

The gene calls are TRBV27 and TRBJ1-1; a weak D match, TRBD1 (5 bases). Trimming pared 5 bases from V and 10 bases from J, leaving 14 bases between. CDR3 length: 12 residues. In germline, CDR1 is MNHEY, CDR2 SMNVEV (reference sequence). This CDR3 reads CASSARSGLAFF. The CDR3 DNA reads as TGTGCCAGCAGTGCGAGGTCAGGGTTAGCTTTCTTT.

For the CDR3, the DNA is TGTGCCAGCAGCCCGGCGGGAGAAGGCACCGGGGAGCTGTTTTTT. Translation: CASSPAGEGTGELFF. The chain couples TRBV5-5 to TRBJ2-2; 7 bases align to TRBD2. Losses at the gene ends were 4 bases for V and 4 bases for J; bases not matched to a gene: 7. This CDR3 is 15 amino acids long. Germline V gene data show CDR1 as SGHKS and CDR2 as YYEKEE (reference sequence).

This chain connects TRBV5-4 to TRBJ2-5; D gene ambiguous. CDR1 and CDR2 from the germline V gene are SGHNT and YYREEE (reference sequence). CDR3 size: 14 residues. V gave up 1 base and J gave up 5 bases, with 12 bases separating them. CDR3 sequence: CASSLPGVVETQYF. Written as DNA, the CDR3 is TGTGCCAGCAGCTTGCCAGGCGTGGTGGAGACCCAGTACTTC.

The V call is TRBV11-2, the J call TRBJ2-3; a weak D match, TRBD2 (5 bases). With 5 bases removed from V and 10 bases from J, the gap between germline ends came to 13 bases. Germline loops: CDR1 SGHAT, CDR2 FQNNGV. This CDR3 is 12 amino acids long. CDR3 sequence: CASSPDSPAQYF. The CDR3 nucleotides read TGTGCCAGCAGCCCGGACTCGCCTGCGCAGTATTTT. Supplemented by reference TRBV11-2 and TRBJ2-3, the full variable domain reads EAGVAQSPRYKIIEKRQSVAFWCNPISGHATLYWYQQILGQGPKLLIQFQNNGVVDDSQLPKDRFSAERLKGVDSTLKIQPAKLEDSAVYLCASSPDSPAQYFGPGTRLTVL.

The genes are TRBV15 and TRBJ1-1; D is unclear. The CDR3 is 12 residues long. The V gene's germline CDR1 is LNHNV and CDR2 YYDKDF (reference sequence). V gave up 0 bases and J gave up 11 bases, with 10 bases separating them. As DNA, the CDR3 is TGTGCCACCAGCAGAGACTGGGCCAGTGCTTTCTTT. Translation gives CATSRDWASAFF.

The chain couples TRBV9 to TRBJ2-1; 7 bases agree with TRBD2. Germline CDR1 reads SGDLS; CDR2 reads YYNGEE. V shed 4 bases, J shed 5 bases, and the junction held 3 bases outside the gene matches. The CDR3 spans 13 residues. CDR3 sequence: CASSTGGNNEQFF. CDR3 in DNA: TGTGCCAGCAGCACCGGGGGGAACAATGAGCAGTTCTTC.

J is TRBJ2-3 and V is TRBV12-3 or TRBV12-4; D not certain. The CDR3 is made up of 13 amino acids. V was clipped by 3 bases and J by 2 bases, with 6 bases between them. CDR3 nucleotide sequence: TGTGCCAGCAGTTTTTCTATCACAGATACGCAGTATTTT. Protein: CASSFSITDTQYF.

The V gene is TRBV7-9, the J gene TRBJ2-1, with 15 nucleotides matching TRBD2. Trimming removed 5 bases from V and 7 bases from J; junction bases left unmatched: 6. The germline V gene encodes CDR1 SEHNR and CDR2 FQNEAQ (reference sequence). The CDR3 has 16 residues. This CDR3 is CASSRTSGRAANEQFF. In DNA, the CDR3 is TGTGCCAGCAGCCGGACTAGCGGGAGGGCCGCGAATGAGCAGTTCTTC.

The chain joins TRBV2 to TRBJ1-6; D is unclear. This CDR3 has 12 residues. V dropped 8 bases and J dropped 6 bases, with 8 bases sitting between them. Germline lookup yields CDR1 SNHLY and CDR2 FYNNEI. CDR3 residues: CASRRVNSPLHF. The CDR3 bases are TGTGCCAGCCGGCGGGTTAATTCACCCCTCCACTTT.

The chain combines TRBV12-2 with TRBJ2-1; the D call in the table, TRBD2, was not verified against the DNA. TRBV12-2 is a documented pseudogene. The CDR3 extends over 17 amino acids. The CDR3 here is CASRLGEDLTRYNEQFF. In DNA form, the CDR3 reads TGTGCAAGTCGCTTAGGGGAGGACCTTACGCGGTATAATGAGCAGTTCTTC.